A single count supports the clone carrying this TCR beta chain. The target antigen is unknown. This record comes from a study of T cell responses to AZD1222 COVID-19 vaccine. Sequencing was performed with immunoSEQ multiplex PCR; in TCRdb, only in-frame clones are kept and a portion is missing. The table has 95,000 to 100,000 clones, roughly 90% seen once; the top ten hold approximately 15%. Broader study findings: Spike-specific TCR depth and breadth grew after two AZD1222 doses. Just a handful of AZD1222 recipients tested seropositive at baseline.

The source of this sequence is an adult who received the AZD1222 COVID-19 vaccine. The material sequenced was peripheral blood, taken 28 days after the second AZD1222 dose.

Written as DNA, the CDR3 is TGTGCCAGCAGCCTCAGGGTCCAAGAGACCCAGTACTTC. Translating it yields CASSLRVQETQYF. The chain links TRBV5-8 to TRBJ2-5, with a weak D call TRBD1 (5 bases). This CDR3 region has 13 residues. Trimming stripped 4 bases from V and 1 base from J, with 8 bases between. Germline V CDR1 and CDR2: SGHTS, YDEGEE. The whole variable domain, filled in from reference TRBV5-8 and TRBJ2-5, reads EAGVTQSPTHLIKTRGQQATLRCSPISGHTSVYWYQQALGLGLQFLLWYDEGEERNRGNFPPRFSGRQFPNYSSELNVNALELEDSALYLCASSLRVQETQYFGPGTRLLVL.